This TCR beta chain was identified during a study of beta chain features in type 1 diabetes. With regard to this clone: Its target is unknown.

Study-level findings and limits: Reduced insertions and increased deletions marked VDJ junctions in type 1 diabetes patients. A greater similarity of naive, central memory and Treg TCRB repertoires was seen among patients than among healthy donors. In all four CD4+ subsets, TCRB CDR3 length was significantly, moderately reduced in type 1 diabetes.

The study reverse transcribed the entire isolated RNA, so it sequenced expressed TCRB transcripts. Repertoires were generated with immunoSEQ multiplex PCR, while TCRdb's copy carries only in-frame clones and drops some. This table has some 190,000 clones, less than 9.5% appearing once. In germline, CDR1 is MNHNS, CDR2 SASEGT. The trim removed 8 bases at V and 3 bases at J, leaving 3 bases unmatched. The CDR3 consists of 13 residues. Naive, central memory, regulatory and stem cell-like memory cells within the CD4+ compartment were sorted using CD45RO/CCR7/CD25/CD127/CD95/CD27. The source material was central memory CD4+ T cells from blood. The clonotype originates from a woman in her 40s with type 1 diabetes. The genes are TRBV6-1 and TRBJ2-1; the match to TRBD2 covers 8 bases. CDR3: CASEAGDYNEQFF. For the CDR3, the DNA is TGTGCCAGCGAAGCGGGAGACTACAATGAGCAGTTCTTC.